Following are 27 T cell receptor beta chains from one sample sequenced in a study of cytomegalovirus exposure and HLA in healthy donors. Here immunoSEQ multiplex PCR was the method, and the copy in TCRdb shows in-frame clones only, minus some. The profile shows 300,000 to 450,000 clones, 80% to 90% of them singletons. The sample was PBMCs. These receptors were obtained from a woman under 30 in good health and CMV-seronegative.

This rearrangement joins TRBV28 to TRBJ2-7; possibly TRBD1 for D (6 bases). CDR1 and CDR2 from the germline V gene are MDHEN and SYDVKM. This CDR3 is 15 amino acids long. With 2 bases removed from V and 7 bases from J, the gap between germline ends came to 18 bases. As DNA, the CDR3 is TGTGCCAGCAGTTTACTAGGGGGAAGAGGGCTGGAGCAGTACTTC. Translated: CASSLLGGRGLEQYF.

In the case of this clone: This sample includes further DNA sequences coding for the same CDR3. The rearrangement uses TRBV6-5 and TRBJ1-2; D gene ambiguous. The CDR3 loop spans 10 amino acids. The V gene's germline CDR1 is MNHEY and CDR2 SVGAGI. The CDR3, as DNA: TGTGCTAGCTACTACGCTGGCTACACCTTC. This gives the protein CASYYAGYTF.

This chain joins TRBV6-4 and TRBJ1-5; D not certain. The CDR3 contains 14 residues. V gave up 5 bases and J gave up 2 bases, with 10 bases separating them. Germline CDR1 and CDR2: MRHNA and SNTAGT. The CDR3 nucleotides read TGTGCCAGCAGTAGGAGGGCCGGCAATCAGCCCCAGCATTTT. Amino acid sequence: CASSRRAGNQPQHF.

This chain joins TRBV5-1 and TRBJ1-3; perhaps TRBD1 as D (5 bases). The germline V gene encodes CDR1 SGHRS and CDR2 YFSETQ. The germline V and J ends were trimmed by 0 bases and 0 bases, with 10 bases remaining between them. The CDR3 sequence is 16 residues long. The CDR3 region is CASSLVTGSSGNTIYF. CDR3 bases: TGCGCCAGCAGCTTGGTCACAGGTAGCTCTGGAAACACCATATATTTT.

The rearrangement links TRBV2 to TRBJ2-5, with TRBD2 as a possible D gene (6 bases). Germline CDR1 is SNHLY and CDR2 is FYNNEI. CDR3 length: 12 amino acids. V lost 8 bases and J lost 4, with 11 bases in between. CDR3 DNA: TGTGCCAGCTTGTACGGGAGAGAGACCCAGTACTTC. Translation gives CASLYGRETQYF.

The chain uses TRBV25-1 and TRBJ1-4; D is uncertain. This CDR3 contains 14 residues. V lost 6 bases to trimming and J lost 8 bases, with 16 bases between them. The germline V gene encodes CDR1 MGHDK and CDR2 SYGVNS. CDR3 DNA: TGTGCCAGCAGGCCCAGTGCGGTAGGAGAAAAACTGTTTTTT. It yields the protein CASRPSAVGEKLFF.

V gene TRBV5-4 combines with J gene TRBJ1-1, with D perhaps TRBD1 (5 bases). The length of the CDR3 is 13 residues. Germline V gene sequence: CDR1 SGHNT, CDR2 YYREEE (reference sequence). V lost 0 bases and J lost 6, with 9 bases in between. The CDR3 nucleotides are TGTGCCAGCAGCTTGGGGGGCCGTCCTGAAGCTTTCTTT. Protein sequence: CASSLGGRPEAFF.

This clone was picked up a small number of times. Additional DNA sequences in this sample encode the identical CDR3. The CDR3 sequence is CASSSGQPYNEQFF. The CDR3 coding sequence is TGCGCCAGCAGCTCAGGCCAACCCTACAATGAGCAGTTCTTC. The chain uses TRBV5-1 and TRBJ2-1, with D uncertain. Per germline, CDR1 SGHRS and CDR2 YFSETQ. Trimming stripped 3 bases from V and 2 bases from J, with 9 bases between. The CDR3 contains 14 residues.

This chain links TRBV7-3 with TRBJ2-7; 8 positions match TRBD1. The ends lost 5 bases at V and 3 bases at J; junction bases unmatched: 9. This CDR3 is built from 15 residues. Germline CDR1 reads SGHTA; CDR2 reads FQGTGA. DNA for the CDR3: TGTGCCAGCAGCCCGACCGGGACAGGTTACTACGAGCAGTACTTC. It specifies CASSPTGTGYYEQYF.

The chain has TRBV4-1 and TRBJ1-2; 8 bases are shared with TRBD1. With 0 bases clipped from V and 8 bases from J, the junction kept 5 bases outside the gene matches. CDR3 length equals 14 residues. Germline lookup yields CDR1 MGHRA and CDR2 YSYEKL. This CDR3 reads CASSQDGQGAGYTF. The CDR3 nucleotides read TGCGCCAGCAGCCAAGATGGGCAGGGGGCGGGCTACACCTTC.

The chain recombines TRBV6-5 with TRBJ1-2; 10 bases align to TRBD1. CDR1 and CDR2 (germline): MNHEY, SVGAGI. Trimming at V came to 5 bases and at J to 3 bases, leaving 3 bases not matched to a gene. The CDR3 totals 14 residues. CDR3 region: CASSPGQGDYGYTF. DNA of the CDR3: TGTGCCAGCAGTCCCGGACAGGGGGACTATGGCTACACCTTC.

This clone was found once. The chain combines TRBV7-6 with TRBJ1-1; 7 bases align to TRBD1. The germline V gene encodes CDR1 SGHVS and CDR2 FNYEAQ. The CDR3 is 15 amino acids. The J segment lost 0 bases and the V segment lost 5 bases, leaving 6 bases of the junction unmatched. DNA of the CDR3: TGTGCCAGCAGCCCCGGGACAGCTTTGAACACTGAAGCTTTCTTT. Residues: CASSPGTALNTEAFF.

This clone was seen a few times. The rearrangement uses TRBV6-4 and TRBJ1-5, with TRBD1 matching over 8 bases. CDR1 and CDR2 (germline): MRHNA, SNTAGT. The CDR3 sequence is 14 residues long. The J segment lost 0 bases and the V segment lost 10 bases, leaving 5 bases of the junction unmatched. CDR3: CATSQGDSNQPQHF. The CDR3 DNA reads as TGTGCCACCTCACAGGGGGATAGCAATCAGCCCCAGCATTTT.

The J gene is TRBJ1-4, the V gene TRBV7-9; D may be TRBD1 (6 bases). The CDR3 has 16 amino acids. Germline CDR1 reads SEHNR; CDR2 reads FQNEAQ (reference sequence). The V and J ends lost 5 bases and 8 bases respectively, with 21 bases between them. The CDR3 nucleotides read TGTGCCAGCAGCGCCCCGGCGCAGGGGAGTACAGAAAAACTGTTTTTT. It yields the protein CASSAPAQGSTEKLFF.

This rearrangement joins TRBV28 to TRBJ2-5; possible D gene TRBD2, 5 bases. With 2 bases removed from V and 5 bases from J, the gap between germline ends came to 6 bases. Germline values: CDR1 MDHEN, CDR2 SYDVKM. The CDR3 is 12 residues long. CDR3 sequence reads: CASSLIAETQYF. CDR3 sequence (DNA): TGTGCCAGCAGTTTAATAGCGGAGACCCAGTACTTC.

The CDR3 nucleotides are TGTGCCAGCAGCCTACGGGACAGGGGGGGCTACGAGCAGTACTTC. This sequence encodes CASSLRDRGGYEQYF. This rearrangement joins TRBV11-2 to TRBJ2-7; 11 bases are a match to TRBD1. There are 15 residues in the CDR3. The trim removed 5 bases at V and 3 bases at J, leaving 6 bases unmatched. From germline, CDR1 is SGHAT and CDR2 FQNNGV.

The V call is TRBV7-3, the J call TRBJ2-1; TRBD2 matches 10 bases. This CDR3 comprises 17 residues. J lost 9 bases, V lost 4 bases, and 15 bases had no gene match. CDR1 is SGHTA and CDR2 is FQGTGA in the germline V gene. DNA for the CDR3: TGTGCCAGCAGCTCCACTAGCGGGATGGACCCTCTCCCTGAGCAGTTCTTC. It is translated as CASSSTSGMDPLPEQFF.

The V gene is TRBV5-1, the J gene TRBJ2-4; D not certain. Deletions cut 2 bases from V and 8 bases from J, with 14 bases between. The germline V gene has CDR1 SGHRS and CDR2 YFSETQ. This CDR3 is 14 amino acids long. CDR3 sequence reads: CASSFETPNDIQYF. CDR3 DNA: TGCGCCAGCAGCTTCGAGACACCCAACGACATTCAGTACTTC.

The chain carries TRBV6-1 and TRBJ1-1; TRBD1 matches at 7 bases. J was trimmed by 0 bases and V by 7 bases; bases with no gene match: 8. There are 15 residues in the CDR3. CDR1 and CDR2 (germline): MNHNS, SASEGT. The CDR3 DNA sequence: TGTGCCAGCACTATTGGACAGGCAATGAACACTGAAGCTTTCTTT. It encodes CASTIGQAMNTEAFF.

This chain uses TRBV15 with TRBJ1-2; 8 bases are a match to TRBD1. The CDR3 length is 15 residues. Germline values: CDR1 LNHNV, CDR2 YYDKDF (reference sequence). V trimming: 0 bases; J trimming: 9 bases; junction bases outside the gene matches: 9. CDR3: CATSRDPNRGERYTF. The DNA for the CDR3 is TGTGCCACCAGCAGAGATCCGAACAGGGGGGAGCGCTACACCTTC.

This clone occurred once. V is TRBV19 and J is TRBJ1-5, with 10 bases matching TRBD1. The germline V gene encodes CDR1 LNHDA and CDR2 SQIVND (reference sequence). With 7 bases clipped from V and 1 base from J, the junction kept 10 bases outside the gene matches. CDR3 size: 17 residues. CDR3: CASIEGWDRGSNQPQHF. CDR3 nucleotide sequence: TGTGCCAGTATTGAGGGTTGGGACAGGGGAAGCAATCAGCCCCAGCATTTT.

This clone was counted only a few times. The CDR3 sequence is CASSQAGLRQPQHF. The CDR3 DNA follows: TGCGCCAGCAGTCAAGCAGGGCTGAGGCAGCCCCAGCATTTT. The chain has TRBV23-1 and TRBJ1-5, with D possibly being TRBD1 (5 bases). TRBV23-1 is assigned to the ORF class and has an uncertain function. The CDR3 is made up of 14 amino acids. Trimming removed 2 bases at V and 7 bases at J, with 12 bases between.

With regard to this clone: The junction departs from germline at one end; a sequencing error may be responsible. This rearrangement joins TRBV11-2 to TRBJ2-5; 8 positions agree with TRBD1. This CDR3 is 14 amino acids long. CDR1 is SGHAT and CDR2 is FQNNGV in the germline V gene. In DNA form, the CDR3 reads TGTGCCAGCAGCCTAGACAGGGGTCAAGAGACCCAGTACTTC. It is translated as CASSLDRGQETQYF.

This chain uses TRBV7-6 with TRBJ2-3; 14 bases agree with TRBD2. Germline-derived CDR1 and CDR2 are SGHVS and FNYEAQ. Unmatched junction bases numbered 5, after V lost 2 bases and J lost 4 bases. The CDR3 is 17 residues long. As DNA, the CDR3 is TGTGCCAGCAGCTTAACGACTAGCGGGAGGGCGGCAGATACGCAGTATTTT. Encoded protein: CASSLTTSGRAADTQYF. Using reference TRBV7-6 and TRBJ2-3 for the parts outside the CDR3, the full variable domain is GAGVSQSPRYKVTKRGQDVALRCDPISGHVSLYWYRQALGQGPEFLTYFNYEAQQDKSGLPNDRFSAERPEGSISTLTIQRTEQRDSAMYRCASSLTTSGRAADTQYFGPGTRLTVL.

J is TRBJ1-2 and V is TRBV7-9, with D possibly TRBD1 on 5 matching bases. The CDR3 is made up of 13 amino acids. V dropped 7 bases and J dropped 4 bases, with 13 bases sitting between them. Germline V gives CDR1 SEHNR, CDR2 FQNEAQ (reference sequence). The CDR3 DNA reads TGTGCCAGCACGCCGACAGAGTTCTATGGCTACACCTTC. It codes for CASTPTEFYGYTF.

This chain connects TRBV30 to TRBJ2-1; TRBD2 agrees at 9 bases. The junction had 4 bases not matched to a gene; V was cut back by 2 bases and J by 2 bases. CDR1 and CDR2 (germline): GTSNPN, SVGIG (reference sequence). This CDR3 region has 15 residues. As DNA, the CDR3 is TGTGCCTGGAGTAGTGAGCGGGAGGCCTACAATGAGCAGTTCTTC. Its translation is CAWSSEREAYNEQFF.

The genes are TRBV5-4 and TRBJ1-1; D possibly corresponds to TRBD1 (6 bases). Germline CDR1 reads SGHNT; CDR2 reads YYREEE (reference sequence). Trimming cost V 2 bases and J 0 bases, with 11 bases left between them. The CDR3 has 15 residues. CDR3 protein: CASSLRTAMNTEAFF. CDR3 nucleotides: TGTGCCAGCAGCTTAAGGACAGCGATGAACACTGAAGCTTTCTTT. Looking up the rest from reference TRBV5-4 and TRBJ1-1 gives the full variable domain: ETGVTQSPTHLIKTRGQQVTLRCSSQSGHNTVSWYQQALGQGPQFIFQYYREEENGRGNFPPRFSGLQFPNYSSELNVNALELDDSALYLCASSLRTAMNTEAFFGQGTRLTVV.